The 27 T cell receptor beta chains in this list originate from one sample, sequenced in a study of cytomegalovirus exposure and HLA in healthy donors. PCR was performed using 60 Vbeta and 13 Jbeta primers. Sequencing used immunoSEQ multiplex PCR; TCRdb keeps in-frame clones, though not all of them. The sample gives 100,000 to 150,000 clones, over 9.5% of which show up once; just over 4.5% is in the top ten. The source material was PBMCs. These receptors were taken from a woman aged 18-29 years in good health and CMV-seropositive.

This clone turned up a few times. The rearrangement links TRBV5-1 to TRBJ1-1; TRBD1 agrees at 9 bases. Germline CDR1 reads SGHRS; CDR2 reads YFSETQ. The junction had 7 bases not matched to a gene; V was cut back by 3 bases and J by 1 base. This CDR3 contains 16 residues. CDR3 loop: CASSSNPGQGNTEAFF. The CDR3 bases are TGCGCCAGCAGCTCGAATCCGGGACAGGGGAACACTGAAGCTTTCTTT.

V is TRBV11-2 and J is TRBJ2-7; D is possibly TRBD1 (6 bases). Looked up from germline, CDR1 is SGHAT and CDR2 is FQNNGV. With 2 bases removed from V and 2 bases from J, the gap between germline ends came to 16 bases. The CDR3 is made up of 16 amino acids. CDR3 protein: CASSLNRDTSTYEQYF. CDR3 nucleotides: TGTGCCAGCAGCTTAAACCGGGACACGTCTACCTACGAGCAGTACTTC.

The rearrangement uses TRBV13 and TRBJ1-3; 10 bases are a match to TRBD1. J lost 3 bases, V lost 4 bases, and 3 bases had no gene match. From germline, CDR1 is PRHDT and CDR2 FYEKMQ (reference sequence). The CDR3 is 15 amino acids. CDR3 in amino acids: CASSSGTGVGNTIYF. The CDR3 bases are TGTGCCAGCAGCTCCGGGACAGGGGTTGGAAACACCATATATTTT.

This clone has only a few counts. The chain combines TRBV5-1 with TRBJ1-1; D possibly corresponds to TRBD1 (6 bases). V was trimmed by 3 bases and J by 4 bases, leaving 16 bases between them. Looked up from germline, CDR1 is SGHRS and CDR2 is YFSETQ. This CDR3 is 15 amino acids long. The DNA of the CDR3 is TGCGCCAGCAGCTCCTATGGACAGCAGGGCACTGAAGCTTTCTTT. Translating gives CASSSYGQQGTEAFF.

This clone appeared a few times. This chain uses TRBV6-1 with TRBJ2-1; D is undetermined. Trimming shortened V by 1 base and J by 4 bases, and 5 bases separated the two germline ends. The CDR3 contains 13 residues. Germline CDR1 and CDR2: MNHNS and SASEGT. CDR3 DNA sequence: TGTGCCAGCAGTGAAGGTAAATACAATGAGCAGTTCTTC. It is translated as CASSEGKYNEQFF.

This clone came up a few times. The V and J genes are TRBV11-3 and TRBJ2-7, with 8 bases matching TRBD2. This CDR3 is built from 13 residues. Germline assignment: CDR1 SGHNT and CDR2 YENEEA. V shed 5 bases and J 6 bases; nucleotides not matched to a gene: 6. The CDR3 DNA reads as TGTGCCAGCAGCCCCTTCGCGGGAGGCGAGCAGTACTTC. This sequence encodes CASSPFAGGEQYF.

In this sample, this clone turned up a few times. The V call is TRBV29-1, the J call TRBJ2-3, with 8 bases fitting TRBD2. The CDR3 has 16 amino acids. Germline assignment: CDR1 SQVTM and CDR2 ANQGSEA. With 7 bases clipped from V and 3 bases from J, the junction kept 15 bases outside the gene matches. The CDR3 nucleotides read TGCAGCGCCGCCGGGGGGCTGCAGCGGGGGACAGATACGCAGTATTTT. Protein: CSAAGGLQRGTDTQYF.

The CDR3 loop is CSARDILEAFF. Here the CDR3 DNA reads TGCAGTGCTAGAGATATCCTGGAAGCTTTCTTT. The chain is built from TRBV20-1 and TRBJ1-1; D is unresolved. Trimming took off 0 bases at V and 8 bases at J, with 7 bases between the two ends. This CDR3 comprises 11 residues. Germline-derived CDR1 and CDR2 are DFQATT and SNEGSKA (reference sequence).

V usage is TRBV19 and J usage is TRBJ1-4, with D hard to call. Germline CDR1 and CDR2: LNHDA and SQIVND (reference sequence). The CDR3 contains 16 residues. V gave up 6 bases and J gave up 5 bases, with 19 bases separating them. CDR3 bases: TGTGCCAGTAGAAGGTCTGGAGGGTTCAAAAATGAAAAACTGTTTTTT. It translates to CASRRSGGFKNEKLFF.

This clone has more than one count but fewer than ten. The chain links TRBV27 to TRBJ2-6; 8 bases line up with TRBD2. Trimming cost V 6 bases and J 2 bases; bases outside gene matches: 3. The CDR3 is 15 amino acids. Germline CDR1 and CDR2: MNHEY and SMNVEV (reference sequence). The CDR3 here is CASSIGGAGANVLTF. CDR3 DNA: TGTGCCAGCAGCATCGGGGGGGCTGGGGCCAACGTCCTGACTTTC.

The chain joins TRBV6-5 to TRBJ1-1; D possibly corresponds to TRBD1 (6 bases). Per germline, CDR1 MNHEY and CDR2 SVGAGI. The CDR3 is 15 amino acids. The V gene lost 0 bases and the J gene lost 5 bases, with 13 bases spanning the gap. CDR3 in amino acids: CASSYSTGLGTEAFF. As DNA, the CDR3 is TGTGCCAGCAGTTACTCCACAGGGCTAGGGACTGAAGCTTTCTTT.

This clone was picked up a small number of times. V and J are TRBV27 and TRBJ2-7; maybe TRBD2 (5 bases). The germline V gene has CDR1 MNHEY and CDR2 SMNVEV (reference sequence). V lost 5 bases and J 5 bases, leaving 10 bases between the germline ends. The CDR3 runs to 12 residues. The chain's CDR3 is CASSIKGDEQYF. CDR3 sequence (DNA): TGTGCCAGCAGTATCAAGGGAGACGAGCAGTACTTC.

This clone was seen only a few times. The junction does not match germline at one end; this may be a read error. The gene calls are TRBV7-7 and TRBJ1-1; D is uncertain. Germline CDR1 reads SSHAT; CDR2 reads FNYEAQ (reference sequence). The CDR3 has 13 amino acids. CDR3: CASSLDTNTEAFF. The CDR3 DNA reads as TGTGCTAGCAGCTTAGACACGAACACTGAAGCTTTCTTT. The full variable domain, completed using reference TRBV7-7 and TRBJ1-1, is GAGVSQSPRYKVTKRGQDVTLRCDPISSHATLYWYQQALGQGPEFLTYFNYEAQPDKSGLPSDRFSAERPEGSISTLTIQRTEQRDSAMYRCASSLDTNTEAFFGQGTRLTVV.

This clone was found a few times. The chain employs TRBV27 and TRBJ2-3, with D maybe TRBD2 (5 bases). The CDR3 loop spans 13 amino acids. Between the trimmed V and J ends, which lost 7 bases and 4 bases, there was a span of 12 bases. Germline V gene lookup returns CDR1 MNHEY and CDR2 SMNVEV (reference sequence). This chain's CDR3 is CASTWIGADTQYF. The CDR3 coding sequence is TGTGCCAGCACCTGGATCGGGGCAGATACGCAGTATTTT.

This clone was counted a few times. Within the sample, other DNA sequences also encode this same CDR3. The chain uses TRBV21-1 and TRBJ2-7; TRBD1, as called in the table, went unchecked against the DNA. TRBV21-1 is a pseudogene. This CDR3 contains 16 residues. The CDR3 DNA sequence: TGTGCCAGCAGCACCCCGGCGGCAGGGGGGATATACGAGCAGTACTTC. This gives the protein CASSTPAAGGIYEQYF.

This chain joins TRBV2 and TRBJ2-2; 9 bases line up with TRBD1. The CDR3 runs 15 residues. Germline V gene data show CDR1 as SNHLY and CDR2 as FYNNEI. The trim removed 6 bases at V and 6 bases at J, leaving 8 bases unmatched. The CDR3 DNA follows: TGTGCCAGCAGGGGACAGGGCGGTGTATCCGGGGAGCTGTTTTTT. It specifies CASRGQGGVSGELFF. Variable domain in full (rest from reference TRBV2 and TRBJ2-2): EPEVTQTPSHQVTQMGQEVILRCVPISNHLYFYWYRQILGQKVEFLVSFYNNEISEKSEIFDDQFSVERPDGSNFTLKIRSTKLEDSAMYFCASRGQGGVSGELFFGEGSRLTVL.

This clone was picked up a small number of times. This chain joins TRBV9 and TRBJ1-1, with D perhaps matching TRBD1 (6 bases). Trimming shortened V by 4 bases and J by 2 bases, and 15 bases separated the two germline ends. Per the germline V gene, CDR1 is SGDLS and CDR2 is YYNGEE. This CDR3 has 15 amino acids. The CDR3 region has the DNA TGTGCCAGCAGCCCCTCCGGACAGACCAACACTGAAGCTTTCTTT. Translating it yields CASSPSGQTNTEAFF.

This clone occurred a few times. The chain has TRBV21-1 and TRBJ2-7; the table's D call, TRBD2, has no DNA check behind it. TRBV21-1 is annotated as a pseudogene. The CDR3 extends over 10 amino acids. The DNA of the CDR3 is TGTGCCAGGATGGGACTAGGGCAGTACTTC. Translated: CARMGLGQYF.

CDR3 amino acids: CASSLQGGINYGYTF. In nucleotides, the CDR3 is TGTGCCAGCAGCCTACAGGGTGGGATTAACTATGGCTACACCTTC. This sequence joins TRBV13 and TRBJ1-2; tentative D call: TRBD1 (6 bases). The CDR3 totals 15 residues. The germline V gene encodes CDR1 PRHDT and CDR2 FYEKMQ (reference sequence). Trimming took 5 bases from V and 1 from J, leaving 14 bases between them.

This clone occurred once. The J gene is TRBJ2-1, the V gene TRBV6-4, with TRBD1 matching 10 bases. Germline V CDR1 and CDR2: MRHNA, SNTAGT. The CDR3 consists of 14 residues. V lost 2 bases, J lost 13 bases, and 8 bases stayed unmatched. DNA of the CDR3: TGTGCCAGCAGTGACCGGACAGGGGGATTCCAACAGTTCTTC. Translating gives CASSDRTGGFQQFF.

This chain uses TRBV15 with TRBJ1-4; 7 positions match TRBD1. The V segment lost 1 base and the J segment 0 bases; nucleotides outside the gene matches: 2. From germline, CDR1 is LNHNV and CDR2 YYDKDF (reference sequence). This CDR3 region has 16 residues. The CDR3 region has the DNA TGTGCCACCAGCAGAGGCGGACAGGCAACTAATGAAAAACTGTTTTTT. Amino acids: CATSRGGQATNEKLFF.

The table lists this clone with a few counts. The CDR3 sequence is CAWSQGFSYEQYF. The CDR3 bases are TGTGCCTGGAGTCAGGGTTTTTCCTACGAGCAGTACTTC. The chain combines TRBV30 with TRBJ2-7, with D perhaps matching TRBD1 (5 bases). The CDR3 is made up of 13 amino acids. CDR1 is GTSNPN, CDR2 SVGIG, per germline (reference sequence). Deletions cut 2 bases from V and 1 base from J, with 9 bases between. The entire variable domain, with the rest obtained from reference TRBV30 and TRBJ2-7, is as follows: SQTIHQWPATLVQPVGSPLSLECTVEGTSNPNLYWYRQAAGRGLQLLFYSVGIGQISSEVPQNLSASRPQDRQFILSSKKLLLSDSGFYLCAWSQGFSYEQYFGPGTRLTVT.

To note about this clone: The junction and the germline gene differ at one end; a read error may be behind it. In the same sample, other DNA sequences code for this CDR3. The V and J genes are TRBV5-1 and TRBJ2-7; weak D call: TRBD1 (5 bases). Per the germline V gene, CDR1 is SGHRS and CDR2 is YFSETQ. The CDR3 is made up of 12 amino acids. The CDR3 DNA is TGCGCAAGCAGCTTTCAGGGCTACGAGCAGTACTTC. Residues: CASSFQGYEQYF.

The table lists this clone with a few counts. The genes are TRBV15 and TRBJ1-1; 7 bases match TRBD1. Trimming removed 0 bases from V and 5 bases from J; junction bases left unmatched: 6. This CDR3 region has 15 residues. In germline, CDR1 is LNHNV, CDR2 YYDKDF (reference sequence). CDR3 DNA sequence: TGTGCCACCAGCAGAGACCGGGACAGTGGGACTGAAGCTTTCTTT. Its protein is CATSRDRDSGTEAFF.

In this sample, this clone turned up a few times. The sample has other DNA sequences that encode this CDR3 too. The chain has TRBV4-1 and TRBJ1-3; a possible D gene is TRBD1 (5 bases). Trimming stripped 0 bases from V and 4 bases from J, with 10 bases between. Germline V gives CDR1 MGHRA, CDR2 YSYEKL. The CDR3 length is 15 residues. CDR3 protein: CASSQDRGSGNTIYF. The CDR3 coding sequence is TGCGCCAGCAGCCAAGATAGGGGATCCGGAAACACCATATATTTT.

This clone showed up just a few times. This chain links TRBV5-1 with TRBJ2-2, with a weak D call TRBD1 (5 bases). The germline gives CDR1 SGHRS, CDR2 YFSETQ. The CDR3 covers 15 residues. Deletions cut 3 bases from V and 3 bases from J, with 12 bases between. Written as DNA, the CDR3 is TGCGCCAGCAGCTATACAGGTAGTGACACCGGGGAGCTGTTTTTT. Translation gives CASSYTGSDTGELFF.

This clone was counted only a few times. V gene TRBV10-3 combines with J gene TRBJ2-5; 8 nucleotides match TRBD1. The J segment lost 1 base and the V segment lost 3 bases, leaving 7 bases of the junction unmatched. The CDR3 is 16 amino acids. Germline CDR1 ENHRY, CDR2 SYGVKD. CDR3 sequence reads: CAISDVTGTGQETQYF. The CDR3 DNA reads as TGTGCCATCAGTGATGTGACCGGGACAGGCCAAGAGACCCAGTACTTC.